This T cell receptor (beta chain) originates from a study of OX40 agonist ivuxolimab in advanced cancers. Sequenced by immunoSEQ multiplex PCR; TCRdb stores in-frame clones only, minus some. The sample has 80,000 or so clones, more than 85% seen once. This CDR3 is built from 12 residues. Trimming removed 4 bases from V and 2 bases from J, with 9 bases in between. CDR1 is SQVTM and CDR2 is ANQGSEA in the germline V gene. The chain links TRBV29-1 to TRBJ2-7, with a tentative D call TRBD1 (5 bases). This sequence was found in an adult with an advanced solid tumor such as melanoma, head and neck, liver or kidney cancer. This material consisted of CD4+ or CD8+ T cells sorted from blood, taken in a trial of the OX40 agonist ivuxolimab. CDR3 loop: CSVGQGTYEQYF. The CDR3 region has the DNA TGCAGCGTTGGGCAGGGTACCTACGAGCAGTACTTC.